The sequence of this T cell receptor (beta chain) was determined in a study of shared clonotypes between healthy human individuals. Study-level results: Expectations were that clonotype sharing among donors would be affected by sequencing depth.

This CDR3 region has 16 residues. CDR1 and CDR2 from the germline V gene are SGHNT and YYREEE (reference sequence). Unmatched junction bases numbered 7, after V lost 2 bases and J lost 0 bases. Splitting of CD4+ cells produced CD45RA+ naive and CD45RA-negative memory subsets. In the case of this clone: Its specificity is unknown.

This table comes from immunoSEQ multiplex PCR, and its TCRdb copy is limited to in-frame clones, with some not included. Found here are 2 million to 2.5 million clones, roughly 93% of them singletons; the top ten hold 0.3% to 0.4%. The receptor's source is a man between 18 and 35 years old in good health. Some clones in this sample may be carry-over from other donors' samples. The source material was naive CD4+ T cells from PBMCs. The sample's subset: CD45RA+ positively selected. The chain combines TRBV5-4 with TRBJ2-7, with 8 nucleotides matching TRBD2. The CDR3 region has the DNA TGTGCCAGCAGCTTTTCCAGCGGGAGAAACTCCTACGAGCAGTACTTC. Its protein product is CASSFSSGRNSYEQYF.